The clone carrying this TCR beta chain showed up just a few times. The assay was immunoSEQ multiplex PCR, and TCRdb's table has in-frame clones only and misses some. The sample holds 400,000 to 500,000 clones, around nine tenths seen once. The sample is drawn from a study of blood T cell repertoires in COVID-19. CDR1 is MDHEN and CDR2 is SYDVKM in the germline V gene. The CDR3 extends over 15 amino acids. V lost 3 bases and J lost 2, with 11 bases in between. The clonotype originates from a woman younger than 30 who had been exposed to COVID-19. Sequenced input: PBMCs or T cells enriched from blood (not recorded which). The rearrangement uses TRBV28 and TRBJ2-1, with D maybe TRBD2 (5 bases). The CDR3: CASSFGGSTYNEQFF. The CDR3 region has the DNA TGTGCCAGCAGTTTTGGCGGGTCAACCTACAATGAGCAGTTCTTC.